Presented here are 14 T cell receptor beta chains from one specimen sequenced in a study of T cell repertoires in cytomegalovirus infection. A single record per CDR3 protein comes from TCRdb applying MiXCR to the reads. The sample comprises under 250,000 distinct CDR3 sequences, roughly an eighth of which are singletons, and 1.6% rests with the top ten. Sequencing was performed on PBMCs. The receptors here all came from a human donor in good health (CMV status not recorded). Some clones in this sample may be carry-over from other donors' samples.

This clonotype appeared a few times. The genes are TRBV29-1 and TRBJ1-1, with a weak D call TRBD1 (5 bases). The CDR3 consists of 13 residues. The ends were cut back, 1 base at V and 1 base at J, with 7 bases in the middle. In germline, CDR1 is SQVTM, CDR2 ANQGSEA. In DNA, the CDR3 is TGCAGCGTTGAAGGGGACTCGAACACTGAAGCTTTCTTT. This gives the protein CSVEGDSNTEAFF.

This clonotype has a count of ten or more. J is TRBJ2-1 and V is TRBV28; 7 bases agree with TRBD2. Losses at the gene ends were 1 base for V and 6 bases for J; bases not matched to a gene: 9. CDR1 is MDHEN and CDR2 is SYDVKM in the germline V gene. The CDR3 contains 16 residues. The DNA for the CDR3 is TGTGCCAGCAGTTTATCCTTTGGGGGGGACGGCAATGAGCAGTTCTTC. Its translation is CASSLSFGGDGNEQFF.

This clonotype was seen only a few times. The V gene is TRBV20-1, the J gene TRBJ2-7; 9 nucleotides agree with TRBD1. Per the germline V gene, CDR1 is DFQATT and CDR2 is SNEGSKA (reference sequence). V lost 6 bases, J lost 1 base, and 10 bases stayed unmatched. The CDR3 sequence is 15 residues long. DNA of the CDR3: TGCAGTGCCTATATCTCCGGACAGGGGTCCTACGAGCAGTACTTC. Its translation: CSAYISGQGSYEQYF.

This clonotype has ten or more counts. V is TRBV20-1 and J is TRBJ2-7; 7 bases line up with TRBD1. J was trimmed by 2 bases and V by 4 bases; bases with no gene match: 2. The CDR3 spans 12 residues. CDR1 is DFQATT, CDR2 SNEGSKA, per germline (reference sequence). CDR3 nucleotides: TGCAGTGCTACCGGGACAGCCTACGAGCAGTACTTC. It translates to CSATGTAYEQYF.

This clonotype was counted between two and nine times. This chain connects TRBV6-1 to TRBJ1-5; D gene ambiguous. The CDR3 loop spans 13 amino acids. The germline V gene encodes CDR1 MNHNS and CDR2 SASEGT. The ends were cut back, 8 bases at V and 0 bases at J, with 8 bases in the middle. The CDR3 sequence: CASSGFSNQPQHF. The CDR3 nucleotides read TGTGCCAGCTCCGGGTTTAGCAATCAGCCCCAGCATTTT.

This clonotype was counted at least ten times. J is TRBJ1-1 and V is TRBV7-3; possible D gene TRBD1, 6 bases. V was shortened by 2 bases and J by 2 bases, with 9 bases between the two germline ends. The length of the CDR3 is 14 residues. The V gene's germline CDR1 is SGHTA and CDR2 FQGTGA. CDR3 in DNA: TGTGCCAGCAGCTTAGGGACAACTAACACTGAAGCTTTCTTT. Its protein product is CASSLGTTNTEAFF.

This chain links TRBV4-2 with TRBJ1-1, with 9 bases lining up with TRBD1. The CDR3 covers 15 residues. J was trimmed by 5 bases and V by 1 base; bases with no gene match: 5. CDR1 is LGHNA and CDR2 is YNFKEQ in the germline V gene. The CDR3 reads CASSQAGQGVTEAFF. Here the CDR3 DNA reads TGTGCCAGCAGCCAAGCGGGACAGGGTGTGACTGAAGCTTTCTTT.

In its sample, this clonotype was seen many times. The rearrangement links TRBV7-9 to TRBJ1-4; maybe TRBD1 (5 bases). V was clipped by 3 bases and J by 8 bases, with 16 bases between them. The germline V gene encodes CDR1 SEHNR and CDR2 FQNEAQ (reference sequence). The CDR3 has 15 residues. CDR3 amino acids: CASSLGTQEGEKLFF. The DNA of the CDR3 is TGTGCCAGCAGCTTGGGGACCCAGGAAGGGGAAAAACTGTTTTTT.

This clonotype showed up just a few times. The chain carries TRBV6-5 and TRBJ1-1; 7 bases are a match to TRBD1. Germline-derived CDR1 and CDR2 are MNHEY and SVGAGI. The V segment lost 4 bases and the J segment 6 bases; nucleotides outside the gene matches: 14. The CDR3 covers 16 residues. The CDR3 here is CASSSVRPGQGAEAFF. The CDR3 nucleotides read TGTGCCAGCAGTTCTGTGAGGCCTGGCCAGGGGGCTGAAGCTTTCTTT.

The chain links TRBV27 to TRBJ2-7, with TRBD1 identical over 7 bases. The CDR3 length is 14 residues. V trimming: 2 bases; J trimming: 5 bases; junction bases outside the gene matches: 6. Looked up from germline, CDR1 is MNHEY and CDR2 is SMNVEV (reference sequence). The CDR3 sequence is CASSLNRGLDEQYF. The CDR3 nucleotides are TGTGCCAGCAGTTTAAACAGGGGTCTCGACGAGCAGTACTTC.

This clonotype has ten or more counts. The chain is built from TRBV5-1 and TRBJ2-7; D might be TRBD1 (5 bases). The V gene's germline CDR1 is SGHRS and CDR2 YFSETQ. V gave up 1 base and J gave up 1 base, with 9 bases separating them. The CDR3 runs to 14 residues. CDR3 bases: TGCGCCAGCAGCTTGAATCAGGGTTCCTACGAGCAGTACTTC. This encodes CASSLNQGSYEQYF.

This chain links TRBV19 with TRBJ1-1, with 8 bases lining up with TRBD1. CDR1 LNHDA and CDR2 SQIVND come from the germline V gene (reference sequence). The CDR3 sequence is 15 residues long. The trim removed 4 bases at V and 5 bases at J, leaving 9 bases unmatched. DNA for the CDR3: TGTGCCAGTAGTACTCAGGGGGCGGAAGGGACTGAAGCTTTCTTT. As protein: CASSTQGAEGTEAFF. Full variable domain (missing parts from reference TRBV19 and TRBJ1-1): DGGITQSPKYLFRKEGQNVTLSCEQNLNHDAMYWYRQDPGQGLRLIYYSQIVNDFQKGDIAEGYSVSREKKESFPLTVTSAQKNPTAFYLCASSTQGAEGTEAFFGQGTRLTVV.

This chain joins TRBV7-3 and TRBJ2-7; 8 nucleotides align to TRBD1. The V gene's germline CDR1 is SGHTA and CDR2 FQGTGA. This CDR3 spans 15 amino acids. V shed 2 bases and J 3 bases; nucleotides not matched to a gene: 6. The CDR3 region is CASSLRSGQDYEQYF. The CDR3 DNA follows: TGTGCCAGCAGCTTACGATCGGGACAGGACTACGAGCAGTACTTC.

This clonotype was picked up a small number of times. J is TRBJ2-3 and V is TRBV20-1; TRBD2 agrees at 11 bases. CDR1 and CDR2 from the germline V gene are DFQATT and SNEGSKA (reference sequence). The CDR3 contains 17 residues. V was clipped by 2 bases and J by 2 bases; unmatched bases: 9. The CDR3 region is CSARRLAGGRDTDTQYF. CDR3 nucleotide sequence: TGCAGTGCTAGAAGGCTAGCGGGAGGTCGGGACACAGATACGCAGTATTTT.